The rows below give T cell receptor beta chains drawn from one sample of a study of blood T cell repertoires in COVID-19. The protocol was immunoSEQ multiplex PCR, while the TCRdb copy is restricted to in-frame clones and leaves out a portion. The top ten hold 3.5% to 5% of the sample, which has about 25,000 clones, approximately 94% seen once. The sequenced sample consisted of peripheral blood. The origin of the receptors is a human donor with active COVID-19. The donor label of this sample is uncertain. CDR3s include the opening cysteine and the closing phenylalanine or tryptophan. D genes are given only for firm matches.

cdr3_aa	cdr3_nt	j_call	d_call	v_call
CASSLGGGRGQPQHF	TGTGCCAGCAGTTTAGGGGGGGGGCGTGGTCAGCCCCAGCATTTT	TRBJ1-5	-	TRBV28
CASSPGGANSPLHF	TGTGCCAGCAGTCCCGGGGGAGCGAATTCACCCCTCCACTTT	TRBJ1-6	-	TRBV28
CASSHRKRDNSEAFF	TGTGCCAGCAGCCATCGCAAACGGGACAACTCTGAAGCTTTCTTT	TRBJ1-1	-	TRBV14
CASSLRPGQGITDTQYF	TGTGCCAGCAGCTTAAGGCCGGGACAGGGGATCACAGATACGCAGTATTTT	TRBJ2-3	TRBD1	TRBV9
CTGGIGETQYF	TGTACTGGAGGGATCGGGGAGACCCAGTACTTC	TRBJ2-5	-	TRBV2
CASTGGLSRGTQYF	TGTGCCAGCACCGGGGGACTCTCAAGAGGGACCCAGTACTTC	TRBJ2-5	-	TRBV19
CASSDRGLYNEQFF	TGTGCCAGCAGTGACAGGGGTCTTTACAATGAGCAGTTCTTC	TRBJ2-1	-	TRBV6-4
CASSHTTQGENQPQHF	TGTGCCAGCAGCCACACAACCCAGGGGGAAAATCAGCCCCAGCATTTT	TRBJ1-5	TRBD1	TRBV3-1/TRBV3-2
CASSLGLTGGFEETQYF	TGCGCCAGCAGCTTGGGATTGACAGGGGGGTTTGAGGAGACCCAGTACTTC	TRBJ2-5	TRBD1	TRBV5-1
CRAGLSYEQYF	TGCAGAGCAGGGCTCTCCTACGAGCAGTACTTC	TRBJ2-7	-	TRBV20-1
CASSQEGTRSIPDTQYF	TGCGCCAGCAGCCAAGAAGGGACACGTAGTATTCCAGATACGCAGTATTTT	TRBJ2-3	-	TRBV4-1